Presented here are 9 T cell receptor beta chains from one specimen sequenced in a study of T cells expressing NK-cell markers. TCRdb re-called the 5' RACE reads; every CDR3 protein appears as one record, without DNA. The sample includes 350,000 to 450,000 distinct CDR3 sequences. Material for sequencing was blood T cells: a sorted CD56 or NKG2C T cell subset, CD4+ or CD8+ T cells, or bulk PBMC T cells (not recorded which). The source of these receptors is a man aged 18 to 70 in good health.

This rearrangement joins TRBV15 to TRBJ2-2. Germline-derived CDR1 and CDR2 are LNHNV and YYDKDF (reference sequence). The CDR3 is 14 amino acids. The chain's CDR3 is CATSRPIASGELFF. Drawing the rest from reference TRBV15 and TRBJ2-2, the complete variable domain is DAMVIQNPRYQVTQFGKPVTLSCSQTLNHNVMYWYQQKSSQAPKLLFHYYDKDFNNEADTPDNFQSRRPNTSFCFLDIRSPGLGDTAMYLCATSRPIASGELFFGEGSRLTVL.

The J gene is TRBJ2-7, the V gene TRBV7-9; TCRdb selects TRBD2, and the lack of DNA leaves this call unchecked. CDR1 SEHNR and CDR2 FQNEAQ come from the germline V gene (reference sequence). The CDR3 has 17 amino acids. The CDR3 here is CASSLPSRQGISYEQYF.

The gene calls are TRBV7-2 and TRBJ2-7; TCRdb's assignment of TRBD1 cannot be checked, as there is no DNA. Germline assignment: CDR1 SGHTA and CDR2 FQGNSA. This CDR3 comprises 16 residues. CDR3 sequence: CASSLRDDRGLDEQYF.

The V and J genes are TRBV27 and TRBJ1-1. Per the germline V gene, CDR1 is MNHEY and CDR2 is SMNVEV (reference sequence). The CDR3 is 15 amino acids. CDR3 residues: CASSFMGSGGAEAFF.

The chain uses TRBV6-2 or TRBV6-3 and TRBJ2-6. From germline, CDR1 is MNHEY and CDR2 SVGEGT. This CDR3 is built from 13 residues. The CDR3 is CASIRSGANVLTF.

This chain uses TRBV12-3 or TRBV12-4 with TRBJ1-2; TCRdb proposes TRBD1, but this gene call is untestable without DNA. CDR3 length: 16 residues. CDR3 amino acids: CASSLGQASTPSGYTF.

V is TRBV24-1 and J is TRBJ2-1. CDR3 length: 14 amino acids. CDR1 and CDR2 (germline): KGHDR, SFDVKD. This CDR3 reads CATSDRNAINEQFF.

The chain uses TRBV5-6 and TRBJ2-3. The V gene's germline CDR1 is SGHDT and CDR2 YYEEEE. This CDR3 comprises 14 residues. This CDR3 reads CASSSLLLPITQYF.

This chain's CDR3 is CASSVEGLIAKNIQYF. The chain joins TRBV2 to TRBJ2-4. The CDR3 spans 16 residues. Germline V gene sequence: CDR1 SNHLY, CDR2 FYNNEI.